These T cell receptor beta chains were read from a single sample in a study of T-cell reconstitution after alpha-beta-depleted transplantation in children. Each CDR3 protein gets one entry after TCRdb re-called the PCR reads with MiXCR. The sample contains just under 550,000 distinct CDR3 sequences, about 18% of which appear only once. The sequences come from PBMCs from the stem cell graft donor, collected from the stem cell graft. The source is a human donor who donated a stem cell graft to a child with acute lymphoblastic leukemia. CDR3s include the opening cysteine and the closing phenylalanine or tryptophan. The D gene is left open where the match is weak. Rows may omit the clone size; those that give it use once, few, many or a size class.

v_call: TRBV7-3; d_call: TRBD2; j_call: TRBJ2-2; clone_size: few; cdr3_nt: TGTGCCAGCAGCTCTCACCAGGGAGGGATTGGGCTGTTTTTT; cdr3_aa: CASSSHQGGIGLFF
v_call: TRBV4-1; d_call: NA; j_call: TRBJ2-7; clone_size: few; cdr3_nt: TGCGCCAGCAGCCAAGTGACAGGCAAGCGCGGCGAGCAGTACTTC; cdr3_aa: CASSQVTGKRGEQYF
v_call: TRBV13; d_call: NA; j_call: TRBJ2-3; clone_size: few; cdr3_nt: TGTGCCAGCAGAAAGACAGGAATTTACACAGATACGCAGTATTTT; cdr3_aa: CASRKTGIYTDTQYF
v_call: TRBV5-1; d_call: NA; j_call: TRBJ2-2; clone_size: few; cdr3_nt: TGCGCCAGCAGCATCACAACGGGACAAAACACCGGGGAGCTGTTTTTT; cdr3_aa: CASSITTGQNTGELFF
v_call: TRBV7-9; d_call: TRBD1; j_call: TRBJ2-5; clone_size: NA; cdr3_nt: TGTGCCAGCAGCCCCACGACAGGGGGATTCACCCAGTACTTC; cdr3_aa: CASSPTTGGFTQYF
v_call: TRBV7-9; d_call: NA; j_call: TRBJ2-4; clone_size: NA; cdr3_nt: TGTGCCAGCAGCTTAGCAGGGGGTTTGGGCATTCAGTACTTC; cdr3_aa: CASSLAGGLGIQYF
v_call: TRBV20-1; d_call: NA; j_call: TRBJ2-2; clone_size: few; cdr3_nt: TGCAGTGCTAGAGCCGGGACCCACAACACCGGGGAGCTGTTTTTT; cdr3_aa: CSARAGTHNTGELFF
v_call: TRBV7-3; d_call: NA; j_call: TRBJ2-1; clone_size: few; cdr3_nt: TGTGCCAGCAGCAACCCGGGACTTTCCAATGAGCAGTTCTTC; cdr3_aa: CASSNPGLSNEQFF
v_call: TRBV4-1; d_call: NA; j_call: TRBJ1-3; clone_size: NA; cdr3_nt: TGCGCCAGCAGCCAAGATCTTCAGGCTGGAAACACCATATATTTT; cdr3_aa: CASSQDLQAGNTIYF
v_call: TRBV28; d_call: TRBD2; j_call: TRBJ2-7; clone_size: NA; cdr3_nt: TGTGCCAGCAGTTTTGGGCTAGCGGGGACCCACGAGCAGTACTTC; cdr3_aa: CASSFGLAGTHEQYF
v_call: TRBV7-9; d_call: TRBD1; j_call: TRBJ2-5; clone_size: once; cdr3_nt: TGTGCCAGCAGCAGCACTGGGACAGTCCAAGAGACCCAGTACTTC; cdr3_aa: CASSSTGTVQETQYF
v_call: TRBV10-3; d_call: NA; j_call: TRBJ2-5; clone_size: few; cdr3_nt: TGTGCCATCAGTGATGAATTTCTGGCGCAGGTTGGGACCCAGTACTTC; cdr3_aa: CAISDEFLAQVGTQYF
v_call: TRBV5-1; d_call: NA; j_call: TRBJ1-5; clone_size: NA; cdr3_nt: TGCGCCAGCAGCTGGGGGGACCCTTATAGCAATCAGCCCCAGCATTTT; cdr3_aa: CASSWGDPYSNQPQHF
v_call: TRBV4-1; d_call: NA; j_call: TRBJ1-1; clone_size: NA; cdr3_nt: TGCGCCAGCAAAACGGTGGGACTGCCGAACACTGAAGCTTTCTTT; cdr3_aa: CASKTVGLPNTEAFF
v_call: TRBV19; d_call: NA; j_call: TRBJ1-1; clone_size: NA; cdr3_nt: TGTGCCAGTACCCTGAAGGGTGGGGCAGGCGAAGCTTTCTTT; cdr3_aa: CASTLKGGAGEAFF
v_call: TRBV6-2/TRBV6-3; d_call: NA; j_call: TRBJ2-5; clone_size: NA; cdr3_nt: TGTGCCAGCGGTCGGACAGCCCAAGAGACCCAGTACTTC; cdr3_aa: CASGRTAQETQYF
v_call: TRBV5-1; d_call: NA; j_call: TRBJ2-1; clone_size: NA; cdr3_nt: TGCGCCAGCAGGCAGCGACGAGGCAATGAGCAGTTCTTC; cdr3_aa: CASRQRRGNEQFF
v_call: TRBV12-3/TRBV12-4; d_call: NA; j_call: TRBJ2-7; clone_size: few; cdr3_nt: TGTGCCAGCAGTTTAGAAACAGGCCTCGGCTACGAGCAGTACTTC; cdr3_aa: CASSLETGLGYEQYF
v_call: TRBV3-1; d_call: NA; j_call: TRBJ1-4; clone_size: NA; cdr3_nt: TGTGCCAGCAGCCAGCCAGGGGTGACTAATGAAAAACTGTTTTTT; cdr3_aa: CASSQPGVTNEKLFF
v_call: TRBV20-1; d_call: NA; j_call: TRBJ2-3; clone_size: NA; cdr3_nt: TGCAGTGCGCGCCGAGGCAGGAGCGGGTCGGGTACGCAGTATTTT; cdr3_aa: CSARRGRSGSGTQYF
v_call: TRBV10-3; d_call: NA; j_call: TRBJ2-7; clone_size: NA; cdr3_nt: TGTGCCATCAGTGAGGCGGGATCCTACGAGCAGTACTTC; cdr3_aa: CAISEAGSYEQYF